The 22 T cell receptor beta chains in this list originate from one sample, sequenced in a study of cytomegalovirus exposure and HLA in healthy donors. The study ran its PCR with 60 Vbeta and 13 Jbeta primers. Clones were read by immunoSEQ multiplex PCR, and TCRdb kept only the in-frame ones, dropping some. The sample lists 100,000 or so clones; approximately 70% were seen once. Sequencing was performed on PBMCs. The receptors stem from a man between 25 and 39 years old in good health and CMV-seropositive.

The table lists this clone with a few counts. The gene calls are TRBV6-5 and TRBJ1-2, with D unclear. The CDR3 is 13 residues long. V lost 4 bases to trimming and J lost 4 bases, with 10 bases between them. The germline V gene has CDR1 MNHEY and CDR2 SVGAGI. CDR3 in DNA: TGTGCCAGCAGTTGGATGAGGTCCTATGGCTACACCTTC. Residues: CASSWMRSYGYTF.

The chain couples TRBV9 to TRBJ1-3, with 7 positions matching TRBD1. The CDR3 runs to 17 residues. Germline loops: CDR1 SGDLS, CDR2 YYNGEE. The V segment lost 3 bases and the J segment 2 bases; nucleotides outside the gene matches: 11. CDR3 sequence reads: CASSAGWQGDPGNTIYF. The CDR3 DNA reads TGTGCCAGCAGCGCCGGCTGGCAGGGGGACCCTGGAAACACCATATATTTT.

The CDR3 nucleotides are TGTGCCAGCAGCTTTTCAGAGAACACTGAAGCTTTCTTT. Its translation is CASSFSENTEAFF. This sequence joins TRBV11-2 and TRBJ1-1; no firm D call. The length of the CDR3 is 13 residues. In germline, CDR1 is SGHAT, CDR2 FQNNGV. V gave up 3 bases and J gave up 1 base, with 6 bases separating them.

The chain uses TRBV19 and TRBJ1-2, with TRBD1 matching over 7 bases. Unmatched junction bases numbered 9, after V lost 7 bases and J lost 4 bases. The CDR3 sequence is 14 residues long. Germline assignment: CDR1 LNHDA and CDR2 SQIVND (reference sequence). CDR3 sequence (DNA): TGTGCCAGTATCCCTTCCGGGACAGTCTATGGCTACACCTTC. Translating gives CASIPSGTVYGYTF.

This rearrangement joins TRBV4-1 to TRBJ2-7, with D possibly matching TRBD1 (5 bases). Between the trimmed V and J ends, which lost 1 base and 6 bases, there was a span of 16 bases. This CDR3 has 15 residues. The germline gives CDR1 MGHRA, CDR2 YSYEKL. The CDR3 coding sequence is TGCGCCAGCAGCCAAGTGATCCCGAAAAGGGGCGAGCAGTACTTC. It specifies CASSQVIPKRGEQYF.

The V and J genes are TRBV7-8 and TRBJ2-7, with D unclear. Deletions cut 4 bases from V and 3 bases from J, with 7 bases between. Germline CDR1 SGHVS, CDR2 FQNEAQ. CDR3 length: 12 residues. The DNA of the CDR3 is TGTGCCAGCAGCTCCGTTTTCTACGAGCAGTACTTC. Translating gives CASSSVFYEQYF. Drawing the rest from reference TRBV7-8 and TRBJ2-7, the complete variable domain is GAGVSQSPRYKVAKRGQDVALRCDPISGHVSLFWYQQALGQGPEFLTYFQNEAQLDKSGLPSDRFFAERPEGSVSTLKIQRTQQEDSAVYLCASSSVFYEQYFGPGTRLTVT.

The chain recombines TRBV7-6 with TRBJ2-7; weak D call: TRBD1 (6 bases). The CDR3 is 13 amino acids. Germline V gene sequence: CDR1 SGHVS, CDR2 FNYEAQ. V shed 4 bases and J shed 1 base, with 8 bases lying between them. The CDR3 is CASSSGVSYEQYF. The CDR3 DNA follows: TGTGCCAGCAGCTCAGGGGTTTCCTACGAGCAGTACTTC.

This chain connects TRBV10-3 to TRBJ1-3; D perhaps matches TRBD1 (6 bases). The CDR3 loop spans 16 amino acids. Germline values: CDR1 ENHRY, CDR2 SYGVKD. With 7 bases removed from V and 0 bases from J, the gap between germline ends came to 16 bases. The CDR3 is CAITQDRTSSGNTIYF. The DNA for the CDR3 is TGTGCCATCACTCAGGACAGAACCAGCTCTGGAAACACCATATATTTT.

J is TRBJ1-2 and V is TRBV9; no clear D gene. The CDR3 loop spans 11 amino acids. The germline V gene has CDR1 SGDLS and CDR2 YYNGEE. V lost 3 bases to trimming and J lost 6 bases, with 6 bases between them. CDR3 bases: TGTGCCAGCAGCGCCGGGGATGGCTACACCTTC. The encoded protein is CASSAGDGYTF.

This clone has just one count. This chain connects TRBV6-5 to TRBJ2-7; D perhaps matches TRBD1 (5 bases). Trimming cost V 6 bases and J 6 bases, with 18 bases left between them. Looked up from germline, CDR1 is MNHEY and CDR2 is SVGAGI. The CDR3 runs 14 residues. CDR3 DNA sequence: TGTGCCAGCAGCCGGCAGGGCTCCTCGGGCGAGCAGTACTTC. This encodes CASSRQGSSGEQYF.

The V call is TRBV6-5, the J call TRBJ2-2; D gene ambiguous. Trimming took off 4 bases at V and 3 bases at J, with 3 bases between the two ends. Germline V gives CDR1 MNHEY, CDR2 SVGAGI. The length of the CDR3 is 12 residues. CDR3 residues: CASSSYTGELFF. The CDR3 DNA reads TGTGCCAGCAGTTCTTACACCGGGGAGCTGTTTTTT.

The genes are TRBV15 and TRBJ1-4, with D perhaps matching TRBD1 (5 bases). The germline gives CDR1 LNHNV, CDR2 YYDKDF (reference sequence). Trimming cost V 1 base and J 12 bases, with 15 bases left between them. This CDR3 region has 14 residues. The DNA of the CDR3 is TGTGCCACCAGCAGAGCCGGGACTCTCCCCCAACTGTTTTTT. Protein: CATSRAGTLPQLFF.

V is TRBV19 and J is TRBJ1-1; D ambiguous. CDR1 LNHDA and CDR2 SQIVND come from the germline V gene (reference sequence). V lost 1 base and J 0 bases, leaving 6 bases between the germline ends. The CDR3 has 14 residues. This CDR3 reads CASSIAQMNTEAFF. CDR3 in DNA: TGTGCCAGTAGTATAGCCCAGATGAACACTGAAGCTTTCTTT.

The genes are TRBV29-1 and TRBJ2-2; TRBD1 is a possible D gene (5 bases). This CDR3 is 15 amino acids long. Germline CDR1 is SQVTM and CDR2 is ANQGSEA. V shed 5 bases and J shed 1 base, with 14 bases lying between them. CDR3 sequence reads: CSVQAQGKNTGELFF. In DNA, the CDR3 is TGCAGCGTTCAAGCCCAGGGAAAGAACACCGGGGAGCTGTTTTTT.

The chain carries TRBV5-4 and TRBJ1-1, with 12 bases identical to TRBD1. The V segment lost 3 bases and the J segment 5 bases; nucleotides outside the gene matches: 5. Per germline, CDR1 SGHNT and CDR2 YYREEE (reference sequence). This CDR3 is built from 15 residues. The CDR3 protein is CASSSGTGGTTEAFF. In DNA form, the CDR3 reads TGTGCCAGCAGCTCCGGGACAGGGGGCACGACTGAAGCTTTCTTT. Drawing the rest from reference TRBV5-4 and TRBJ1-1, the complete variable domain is ETGVTQSPTHLIKTRGQQVTLRCSSQSGHNTVSWYQQALGQGPQFIFQYYREEENGRGNFPPRFSGLQFPNYSSELNVNALELDDSALYLCASSSGTGGTTEAFFGQGTRLTVV.

This CDR3 reads CASRTRGVNTEAFF. CDR3 nucleotide sequence: TGTGCCAGCAGAACCAGGGGCGTGAACACTGAAGCTTTCTTT. This chain connects TRBV6-1 to TRBJ1-1, with D possibly TRBD1 on 6 matching bases. The V end was cut by 6 bases, the J end by 0 bases, with 11 bases between. The CDR3 is 14 residues long. Germline V gene lookup returns CDR1 MNHNS and CDR2 SASEGT.

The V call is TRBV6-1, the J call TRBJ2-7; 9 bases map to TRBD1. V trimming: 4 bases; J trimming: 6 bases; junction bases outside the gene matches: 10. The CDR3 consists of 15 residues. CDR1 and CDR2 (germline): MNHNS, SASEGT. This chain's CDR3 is CASSGGTGSLFEQYF. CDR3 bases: TGTGCCAGCAGTGGGGGGACAGGGAGTTTATTCGAGCAGTACTTC.

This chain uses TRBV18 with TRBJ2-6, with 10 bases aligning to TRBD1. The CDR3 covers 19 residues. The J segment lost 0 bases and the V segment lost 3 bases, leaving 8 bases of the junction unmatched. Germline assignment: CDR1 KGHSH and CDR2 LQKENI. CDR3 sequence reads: CASSPPMGQGNSGANVLTF. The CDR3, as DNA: TGTGCCAGCTCACCTCCGATGGGACAGGGGAACTCTGGGGCCAACGTCCTGACTTTC. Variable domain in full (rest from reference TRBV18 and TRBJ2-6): NAGVMQNPRHLVRRRGQEARLRCSPMKGHSHVYWYRQLPEEGLKFMVYLQKENIIDESGMPKERFSAEFPKEGPSILRIQQVVRGDSAAYFCASSPPMGQGNSGANVLTFGAGSRLTVL.

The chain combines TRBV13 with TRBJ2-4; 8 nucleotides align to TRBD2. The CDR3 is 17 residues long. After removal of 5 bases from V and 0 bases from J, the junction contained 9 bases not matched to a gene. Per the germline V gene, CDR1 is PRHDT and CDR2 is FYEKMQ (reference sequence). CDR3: CASSILERGRAKNIQYF. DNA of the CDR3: TGTGCCAGCAGCATCTTAGAGCGGGGGCGAGCCAAAAACATTCAGTACTTC.

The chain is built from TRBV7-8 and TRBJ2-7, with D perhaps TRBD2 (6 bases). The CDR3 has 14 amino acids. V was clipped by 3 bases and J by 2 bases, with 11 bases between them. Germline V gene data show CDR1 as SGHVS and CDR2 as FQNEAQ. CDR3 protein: CASSLLAIAYEQYF. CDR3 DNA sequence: TGTGCCAGCAGCTTGCTAGCGATCGCCTACGAGCAGTACTTC.

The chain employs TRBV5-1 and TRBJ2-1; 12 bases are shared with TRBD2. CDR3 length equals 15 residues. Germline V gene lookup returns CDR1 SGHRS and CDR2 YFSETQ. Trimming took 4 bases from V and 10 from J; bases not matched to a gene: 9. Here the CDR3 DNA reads TGCGCCAGCAGCAGTACTAGCGGGGGGTACGTAGAGCAGTTCTTC. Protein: CASSSTSGGYVEQFF.

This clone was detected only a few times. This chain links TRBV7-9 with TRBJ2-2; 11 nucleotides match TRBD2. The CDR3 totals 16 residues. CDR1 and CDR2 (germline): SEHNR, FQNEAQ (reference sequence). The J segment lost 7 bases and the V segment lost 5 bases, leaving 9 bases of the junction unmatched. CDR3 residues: CASSAPSGGPLGELFF. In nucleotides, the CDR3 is TGTGCCAGCAGCGCTCCTAGCGGGGGGCCCCTCGGGGAGCTGTTTTTT.